This T cell receptor beta chain was identified in a study of prognosis after radiotherapy for stage I lung cancer. Study-wide context: Radiotherapy took the form of SBRT (3 to 5 fractions) with a biologically effective dose of at least 100 Gy. Study-wide findings and caveats: After stereotactic body radiation therapy, median unique TCR clones were approximately 7,200, down from 10,088. TRBV and TRBJ gene usage reportedly differed between patients with and without metastases.

This clonotype was seen repeatedly, ten times or more. Its target is not known. CDR1 is KGHDR and CDR2 is SFDVKD in the germline V gene. V was clipped by 2 bases and J by 8 bases; unmatched bases: 10. The CDR3 spans 15 residues. Two-round multiplex PCR on genomic DNA was the method by which TCR beta CDR3 was amplified. Round-one PCR had primers specific to each TRBV and TRBJ gene. TCRdb re-derived calls from the multiplex PCR reads in MiXCR, one entry per CDR3 protein. The table lists around 14,000 distinct CDR3 sequences, roughly 29% of them singletons. The V and J genes are TRBV24-1 and TRBJ1-2; 7 nucleotides line up with TRBD1. The origin of this receptor is a donor over 45 with non-small cell lung cancer. Source: PBMCs, taken before or after stereotactic body radiation therapy (not recorded which). CDR3 in amino acids: CATSDSPTGLGGYTF. The CDR3 nucleotides read TGTGCCACCAGTGATTCGCCGACAGGGCTGGGAGGCTACACCTTC.